This T cell receptor beta chain was documented in a study of esophageal squamous cell carcinoma under preoperative chemotherapy (dated by TCRdb to between 2017 and 2018). About the full investigation: TCR repertoires were profiled in both peripheral blood T cells and tumor-infiltrating lymphocytes. The study assessed how paclitaxel-nedaplatin chemotherapy affected T-cell receptor repertoires in patients with esophageal squamous cell carcinoma. About five patients with primary esophageal squamous cell carcinoma were included in the cohort. Repertoires from samples collected before paclitaxel-nedaplatin therapy were compared with repertoires from samples collected after the therapy. On the study overall, not on this receptor specifically: TCR diversity increased significantly in peripheral T cells after chemotherapy, but not in tumor-infiltrating lymphocytes. Clonotype frequencies shifted immediately and substantially under paclitaxel-nedaplatin therapy, and abundant clones were more likely to contract than to amplify. The analysis included only a handful of patients with esophageal squamous cell carcinoma, making the cohort small. Post-treatment tumor-infiltrating lymphocytes appeared to be derived in part from peripheral T cells migrating into the tumor, rather than solely from local clonal changes.

Notes on this clonotype: The specificity of this receptor is unknown. No per-base quality is available; no much larger clone lies one base away.

V lost 4 bases and J lost 7 bases; the stretch between them is 25 bases long. From a lookup of the germline V gene, CDR1 and CDR2 are SGHTA and FQGNSA. Including cysteine and phenylalanine, the CDR3 has 18 amino acids. CDR3 DNA is the only sequence kept; it has 54 bases, read in frame from the first base. Library method: PCR. TCRdb records HiSeq X Ten as the sequencer. TCR repertoires were characterized by high-throughput sequencing. TCRdb took the public reads, trimmed them with fastp at Q25, ran MiXCR for clone calling and kept in-frame beta chains. Under each unique CDR3 protein, matching rows form one entry showing the most common genes and DNA. Recorded for this sample are about 15,000 distinct CDR3 sequences; less than 60% of them occurred a single time. The leading ten clones occupy roughly 30% of the sample. Per the publication, the time point label means: before preoperative PTX-NDP chemotherapy. Paclitaxel-nedaplatin was administered to patients as preoperative chemotherapy before surgery.

This TCR derives from a human donor with esophageal squamous cell carcinoma. The donor label of this sample is uncertain. The material was obtained from a patient given preoperative chemotherapy. The sequence links TRBV7-2 to TRBJ2-2, and perhaps TRBD1 as D gene, on 6 matching bases. The CDR3 loop reads CASSSKSPGSGAFGELFF. The base sequence is TGTGCCAGCAGCTCTAAATCGCCGGGGTCAGGGGCCTTCGGGGAGCTGTTTTTT.